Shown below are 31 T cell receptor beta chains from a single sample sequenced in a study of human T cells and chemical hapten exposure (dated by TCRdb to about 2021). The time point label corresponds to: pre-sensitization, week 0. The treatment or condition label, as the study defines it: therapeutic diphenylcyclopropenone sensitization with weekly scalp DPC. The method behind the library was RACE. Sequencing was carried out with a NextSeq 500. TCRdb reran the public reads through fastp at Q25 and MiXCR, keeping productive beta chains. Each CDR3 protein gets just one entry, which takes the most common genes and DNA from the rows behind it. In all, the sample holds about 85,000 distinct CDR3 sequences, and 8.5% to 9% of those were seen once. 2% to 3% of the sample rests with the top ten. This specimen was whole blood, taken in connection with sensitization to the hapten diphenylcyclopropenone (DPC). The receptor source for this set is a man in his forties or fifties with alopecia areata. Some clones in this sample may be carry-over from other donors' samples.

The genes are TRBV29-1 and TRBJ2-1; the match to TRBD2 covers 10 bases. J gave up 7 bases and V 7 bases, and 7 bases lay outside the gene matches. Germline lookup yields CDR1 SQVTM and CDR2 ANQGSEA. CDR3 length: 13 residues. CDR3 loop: CSAESGRDNEQFF. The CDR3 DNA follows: TGCAGCGCTGAGAGCGGGAGGGATAATGAGCAGTTCTTC.

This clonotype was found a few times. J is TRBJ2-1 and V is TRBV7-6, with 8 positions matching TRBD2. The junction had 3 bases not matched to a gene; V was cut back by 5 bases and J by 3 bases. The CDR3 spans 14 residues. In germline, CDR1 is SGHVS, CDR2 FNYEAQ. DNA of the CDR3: TGTGCCAGCAGCCCCGGGACTAGCTACAATGAGCAGTTCTTC. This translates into CASSPGTSYNEQFF.

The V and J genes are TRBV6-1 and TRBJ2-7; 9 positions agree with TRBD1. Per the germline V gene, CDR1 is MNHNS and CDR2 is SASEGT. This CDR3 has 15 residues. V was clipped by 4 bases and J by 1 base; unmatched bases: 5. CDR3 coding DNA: TGTGCCAGCAGTGCCGGGACAGGGAGGTCCTACGAGCAGTACGTC. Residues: CASSAGTGRSYEQYV.

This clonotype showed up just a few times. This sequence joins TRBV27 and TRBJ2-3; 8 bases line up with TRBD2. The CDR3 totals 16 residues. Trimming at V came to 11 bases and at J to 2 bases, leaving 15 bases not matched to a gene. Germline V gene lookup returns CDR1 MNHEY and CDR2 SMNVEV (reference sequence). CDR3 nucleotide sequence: TGTGCCCTCATCAGGGCCAGCGGGAGAAACACAGATACGCAGTATTTT. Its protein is CALIRASGRNTDTQYF.

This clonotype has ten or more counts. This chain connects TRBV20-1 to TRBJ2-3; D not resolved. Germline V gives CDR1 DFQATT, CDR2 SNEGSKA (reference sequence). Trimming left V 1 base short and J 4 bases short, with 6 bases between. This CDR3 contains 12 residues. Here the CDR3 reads CSARVPADTQYF. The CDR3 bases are TGCAGTGCTAGAGTCCCGGCAGATACGCAGTATTTT.

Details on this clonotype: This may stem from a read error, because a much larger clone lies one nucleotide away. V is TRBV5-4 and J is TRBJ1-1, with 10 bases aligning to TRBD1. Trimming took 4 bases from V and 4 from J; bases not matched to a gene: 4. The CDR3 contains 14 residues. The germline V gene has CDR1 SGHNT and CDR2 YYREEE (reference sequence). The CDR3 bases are TGTGCCAGCAGCAGTAGGACAGGGGGCACTGAAGCTTTCTTT. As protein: CASSSRTGGTEAFF.

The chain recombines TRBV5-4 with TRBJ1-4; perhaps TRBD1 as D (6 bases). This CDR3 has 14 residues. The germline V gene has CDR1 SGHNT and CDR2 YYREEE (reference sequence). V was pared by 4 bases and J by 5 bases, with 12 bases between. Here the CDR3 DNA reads TGTGCCAGCAGCCCACAGGGAGAGAATGAAAAACTGTTTTTT. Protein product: CASSPQGENEKLFF.

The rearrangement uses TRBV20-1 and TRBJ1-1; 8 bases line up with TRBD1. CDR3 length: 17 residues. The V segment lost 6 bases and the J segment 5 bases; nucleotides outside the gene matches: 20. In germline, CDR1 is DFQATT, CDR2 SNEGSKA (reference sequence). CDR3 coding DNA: TGCAGTGCCACGGACAGGGAAAAAGGATATGCAGGGACTGAAGCTTTCTTT. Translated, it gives CSATDREKGYAGTEAFF.

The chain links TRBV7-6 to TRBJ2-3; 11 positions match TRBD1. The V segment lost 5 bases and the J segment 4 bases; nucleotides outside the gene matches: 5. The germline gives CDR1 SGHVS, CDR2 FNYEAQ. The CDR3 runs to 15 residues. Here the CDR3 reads CASSIRTGGADTQYF. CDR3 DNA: TGTGCCAGCAGCATTCGGACAGGGGGCGCAGATACGCAGTATTTT.

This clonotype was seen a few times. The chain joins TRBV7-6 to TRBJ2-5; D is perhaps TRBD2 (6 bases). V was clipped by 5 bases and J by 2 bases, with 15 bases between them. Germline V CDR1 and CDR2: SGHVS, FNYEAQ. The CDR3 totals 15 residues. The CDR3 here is CASSLPAGRQETQYF. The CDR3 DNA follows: TGTGCCAGCAGCCTTCCGGCGGGGAGACAAGAGACCCAGTACTTC. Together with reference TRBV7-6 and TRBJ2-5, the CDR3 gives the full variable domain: GAGVSQSPRYKVTKRGQDVALRCDPISGHVSLYWYRQALGQGPEFLTYFNYEAQQDKSGLPNDRFSAERPEGSISTLTIQRTEQRDSAMYRCASSLPAGRQETQYFGPGTRLLVL.

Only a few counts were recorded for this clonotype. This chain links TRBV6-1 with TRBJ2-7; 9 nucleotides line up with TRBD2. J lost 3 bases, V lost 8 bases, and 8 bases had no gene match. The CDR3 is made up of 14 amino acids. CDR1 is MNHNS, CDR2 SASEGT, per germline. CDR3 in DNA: TGTGCCAGCGGATCCGGGACTAGCATCTACGAGCAGTACGTC. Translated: CASGSGTSIYEQYV.

The CDR3 coding sequence is TGCAGCGCATACTCCGGGACTAGCGGATACGAGCAGTACTTC. Translated: CSAYSGTSGYEQYF. This sequence joins TRBV29-1 and TRBJ2-7; 11 bases are a match to TRBD2. This CDR3 contains 14 residues. The germline V gene encodes CDR1 SQVTM and CDR2 ANQGSEA. The V gene end was trimmed by 7 bases and the J gene end by 4 bases; junction bases not matched to a gene: 9.

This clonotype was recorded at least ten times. The CDR3 region is CASSLPGQFETQYF. For the CDR3, the DNA is TGTGCCAGCAGCCTGCCTGGACAGTTTGAGACCCAGTACTTC. This chain connects TRBV28 to TRBJ2-5; a weak D match, TRBD1 (6 bases). The V end lost 6 bases, the J end lost 5 bases, and 16 bases lay between the germline ends. The CDR3 totals 14 residues. Per the germline V gene, CDR1 is MDHEN and CDR2 is SYDVKM.

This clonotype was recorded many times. CDR3 amino acids: CASSGHRDTQYF. As DNA, the CDR3 is TGTGCCAGCAGCGGGCATAGGGATACGCAGTATTTT. The gene calls are TRBV9 and TRBJ2-3; D call uncertain. The CDR3 totals 12 residues. Germline V lookup: CDR1 SGDLS, CDR2 YYNGEE. V was shortened by 3 bases and J by 6 bases, with 8 bases between the two germline ends.

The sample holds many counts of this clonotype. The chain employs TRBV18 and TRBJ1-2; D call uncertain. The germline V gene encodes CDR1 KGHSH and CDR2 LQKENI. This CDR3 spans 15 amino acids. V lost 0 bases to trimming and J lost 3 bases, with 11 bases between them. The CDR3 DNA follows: TGTGCCAGCTCACCACCGCCGGGTTTTGACTATGGCTACACCTTC. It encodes CASSPPPGFDYGYTF.

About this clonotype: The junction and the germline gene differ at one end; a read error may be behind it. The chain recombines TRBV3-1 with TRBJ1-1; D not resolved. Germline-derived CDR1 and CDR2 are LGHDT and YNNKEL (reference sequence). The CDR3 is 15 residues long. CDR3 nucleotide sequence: TGTGCCATCAGCCCCTACCCGACCCAGAACACTGAAGCTTTCTTT. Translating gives CAISPYPTQNTEAFF.

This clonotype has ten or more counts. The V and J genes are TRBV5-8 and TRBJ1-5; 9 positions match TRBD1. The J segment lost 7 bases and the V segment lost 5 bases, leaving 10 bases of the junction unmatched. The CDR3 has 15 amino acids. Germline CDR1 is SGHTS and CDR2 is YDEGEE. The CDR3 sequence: CASSTGQGRGQPQHF. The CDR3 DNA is TGTGCCAGCAGTACGGGACAGGGTCGCGGGCAGCCCCAGCATTTT.

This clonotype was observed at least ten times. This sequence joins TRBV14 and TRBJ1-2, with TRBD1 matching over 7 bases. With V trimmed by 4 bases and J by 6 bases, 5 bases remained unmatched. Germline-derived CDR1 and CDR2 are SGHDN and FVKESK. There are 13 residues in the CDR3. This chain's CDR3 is CASSLQGYHGYTF. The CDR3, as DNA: TGTGCCAGCAGCCTACAGGGGTATCATGGCTACACCTTC.

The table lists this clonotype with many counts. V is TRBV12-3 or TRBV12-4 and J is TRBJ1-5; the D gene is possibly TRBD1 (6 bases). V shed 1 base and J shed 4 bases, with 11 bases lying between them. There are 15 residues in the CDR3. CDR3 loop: CASSLGTASNQPQHF. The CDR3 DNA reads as TGTGCCAGCAGTTTAGGGACAGCCTCTAATCAGCCCCAGCATTTT.

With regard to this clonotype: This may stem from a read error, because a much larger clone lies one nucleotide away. The CDR3 DNA follows: TGCAGCGTTTGTAGGGTTCGGACTGAAGCTTTCTTT. This translates into CSVCRVRTEAFF. The chain joins TRBV29-1 to TRBJ1-1, with D hard to call. The CDR3 is 12 amino acids. The ends were cut back, 5 bases at V and 5 bases at J, with 12 bases in the middle. The germline V gene has CDR1 SQVTM and CDR2 ANQGSEA.

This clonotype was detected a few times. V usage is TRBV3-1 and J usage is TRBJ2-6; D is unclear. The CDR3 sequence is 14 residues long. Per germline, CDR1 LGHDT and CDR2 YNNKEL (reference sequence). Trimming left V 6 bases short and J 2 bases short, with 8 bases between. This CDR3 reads CASRLTAGANVLTF. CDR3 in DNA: TGTGCCAGCAGACTTACGGCTGGGGCCAACGTCCTGACTTTC.

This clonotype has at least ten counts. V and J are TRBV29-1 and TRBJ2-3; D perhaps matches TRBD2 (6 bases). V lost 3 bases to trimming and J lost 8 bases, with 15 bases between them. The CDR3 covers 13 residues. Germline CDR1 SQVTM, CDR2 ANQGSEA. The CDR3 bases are TGCAGCGTTGACAGCCTAGCGATCGGTACGCAGTATTTT. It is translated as CSVDSLAIGTQYF.

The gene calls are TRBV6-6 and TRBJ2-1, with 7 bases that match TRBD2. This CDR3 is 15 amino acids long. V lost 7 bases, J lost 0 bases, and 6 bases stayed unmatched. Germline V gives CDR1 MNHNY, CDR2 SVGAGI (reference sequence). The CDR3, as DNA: TGTGCCAGCATTTCCGGCGGGAGCTCCTACAATGAGCAGTTCTTC. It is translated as CASISGGSSYNEQFF.

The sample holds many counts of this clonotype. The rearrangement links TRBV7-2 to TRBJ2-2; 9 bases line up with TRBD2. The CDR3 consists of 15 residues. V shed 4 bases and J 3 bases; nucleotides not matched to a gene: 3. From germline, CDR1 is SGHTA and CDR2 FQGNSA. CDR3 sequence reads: CASSSTSGDTGELFF. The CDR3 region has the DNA TGTGCCAGCAGCTCGACTAGCGGAGACACCGGGGAGCTGTTTTTT. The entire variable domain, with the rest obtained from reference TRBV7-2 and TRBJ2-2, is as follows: GAGVSQSPSNKVTEKGKDVELRCDPISGHTALYWYRQSLGQGLEFLIYFQGNSAPDKSGLPSDRFSAERTGGSVSTLTIQRTQQEDSAVYLCASSSTSGDTGELFFGEGSRLTVL.

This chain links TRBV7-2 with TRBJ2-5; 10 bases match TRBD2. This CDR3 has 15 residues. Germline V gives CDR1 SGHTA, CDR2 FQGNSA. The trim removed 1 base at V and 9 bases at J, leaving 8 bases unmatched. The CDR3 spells CASSLEVSGRQAQYF. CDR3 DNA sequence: TGTGCCAGCAGCTTAGAGGTTAGCGGGAGGCAGGCCCAGTACTTC.

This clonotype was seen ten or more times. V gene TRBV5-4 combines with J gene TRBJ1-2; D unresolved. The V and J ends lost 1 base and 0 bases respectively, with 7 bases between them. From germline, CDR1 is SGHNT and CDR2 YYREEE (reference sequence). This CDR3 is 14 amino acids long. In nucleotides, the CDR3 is TGTGCCAGCAGCTTGTATGGGGCTAACTATGGCTACACCTTC. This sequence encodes CASSLYGANYGYTF.

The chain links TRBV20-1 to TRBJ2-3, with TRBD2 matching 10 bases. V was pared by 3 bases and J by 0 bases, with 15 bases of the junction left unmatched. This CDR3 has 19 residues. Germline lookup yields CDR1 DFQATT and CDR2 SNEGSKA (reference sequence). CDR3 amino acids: CSASRLRRASGRSTDTQYF. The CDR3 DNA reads TGCAGTGCTAGCCGTTTGAGGAGGGCTAGCGGGAGAAGCACAGATACGCAGTATTTT.

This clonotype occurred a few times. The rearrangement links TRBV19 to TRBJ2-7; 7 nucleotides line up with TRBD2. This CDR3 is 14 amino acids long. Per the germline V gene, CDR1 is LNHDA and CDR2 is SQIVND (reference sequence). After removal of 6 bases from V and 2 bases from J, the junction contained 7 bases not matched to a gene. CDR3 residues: CASSLSSGPYEQYF. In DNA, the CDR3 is TGTGCCAGTAGCCTCTCTAGCGGCCCCTACGAGCAGTACTTC.

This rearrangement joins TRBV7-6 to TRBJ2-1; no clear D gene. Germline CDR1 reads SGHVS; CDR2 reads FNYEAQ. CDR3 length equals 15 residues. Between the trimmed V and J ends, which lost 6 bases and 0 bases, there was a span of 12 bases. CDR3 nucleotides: TGTGCCAGCAGTCCAAGCTGGGGCTCCTACAATGAGCAGTTCTTC. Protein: CASSPSWGSYNEQFF.

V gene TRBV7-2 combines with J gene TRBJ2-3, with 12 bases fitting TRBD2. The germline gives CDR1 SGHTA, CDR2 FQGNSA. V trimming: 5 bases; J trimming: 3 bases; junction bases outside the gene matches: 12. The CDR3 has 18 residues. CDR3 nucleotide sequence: TGTGCCAGCAGCCGTCAGGGTCTAGCGGGAGGGCGAACAGATACGCAGTATTTT. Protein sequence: CASSRQGLAGGRTDTQYF.

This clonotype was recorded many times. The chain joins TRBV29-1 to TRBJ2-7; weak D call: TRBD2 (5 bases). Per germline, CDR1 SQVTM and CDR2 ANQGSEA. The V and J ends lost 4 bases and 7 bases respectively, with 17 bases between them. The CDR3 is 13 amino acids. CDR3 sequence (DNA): TGCAGCGTTGGACCGGGCCCGGACTTTGAGCAGTACTTC. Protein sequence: CSVGPGPDFEQYF.